This note documents a single T cell receptor beta chain sequence. This record comes from a study of cytomegalovirus exposure and HLA in healthy donors. On the study more broadly: Samples from HLA-typed donors yielded about 80 million unique TCRs in an early data release.

When sampled, the donors appeared nominally healthy, though they likely had unrecorded immune exposures. Primers: 60 Vbeta forward and 13 Jbeta reverse. As originally analysed: An analysis performed later counted about 80 million unique TCR beta chains (around 11 million of them shared). The repertoire was sequenced with immunoSEQ multiplex PCR; TCRdb's copy has only in-frame clones and lacks some. V and J calls plus clone size are reproduced from that table; the DNA served to infer D and trimming. The data show some 150,000 clones, around four fifths seen once. The origin of this receptor is a woman between 45 and 60 years old in good health and CMV-seronegative. The sequenced material came from PBMCs.

The CDR3 DNA follows: TGTGCCAGCAGCTTTTCCGGGACTAGCGGCCTTCTGGGGGACGAGCAGTACTTC. This gives the protein CASSFSGTSGLLGDEQYF. This rearrangement joins TRBV7-9 to TRBJ2-7, with 11 bases fitting TRBD2. Germline V lookup: CDR1 SEHNR, CDR2 FQNEAQ (reference sequence). The CDR3 consists of 18 residues. V dropped 3 bases and J dropped 5; count of bases not matched to a gene: 15.